This TCR beta chain is drawn from a study of cytotoxic CD8 clonotypes in ibrutinib-treated CLL. Using immunoSEQ multiplex PCR, the repertoire was profiled, and TCRdb retains in-frame clones only, with some absent. In the table there are 57,000 or so clones, 50% to 70% of which are singletons. Trimming took 6 bases from V and 5 from J, leaving 10 bases between them. The CDR3 has 12 residues. CDR1 MNHEY and CDR2 SVGAGI come from the germline V gene. The sequencing used PBMCs, collected at disease progression, from a patient treated with ibrutinib. The sequence was collected from a human donor with chronic lymphocytic leukemia. The chain is built from TRBV6-5 and TRBJ1-2, with D unresolved. The CDR3 loop reads CASRDLLYGYTF. The CDR3 nucleotides read TGTGCCAGCAGGGATCTACTTTATGGCTACACCTTC.